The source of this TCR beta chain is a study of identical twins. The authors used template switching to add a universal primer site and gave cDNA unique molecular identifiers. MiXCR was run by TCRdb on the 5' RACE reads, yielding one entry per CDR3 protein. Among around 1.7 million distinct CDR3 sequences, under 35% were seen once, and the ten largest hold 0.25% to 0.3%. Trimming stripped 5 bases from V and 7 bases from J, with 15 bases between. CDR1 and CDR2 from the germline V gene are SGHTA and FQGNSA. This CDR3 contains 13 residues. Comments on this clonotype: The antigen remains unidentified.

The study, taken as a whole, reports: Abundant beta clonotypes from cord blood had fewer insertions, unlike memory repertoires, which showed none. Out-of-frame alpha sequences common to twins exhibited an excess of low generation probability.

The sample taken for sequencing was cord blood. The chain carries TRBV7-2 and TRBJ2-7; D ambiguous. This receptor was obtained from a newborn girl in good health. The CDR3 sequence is CASSRYSLNEQYF. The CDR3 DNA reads TGTGCCAGCAGCCGCTATAGCCTCAATGAGCAGTACTTC.